A selection of T cell receptor beta chains follows, all from one sample in a study of blood T cell repertoires in COVID-19. Repertoires were generated with immunoSEQ multiplex PCR, while TCRdb's copy carries only in-frame clones and drops some. The sample carries 250,000 to 350,000 clones, about 85% recorded once. The sample comprised peripheral blood. These receptors originate from a human donor with COVID-19, enrolled during active disease. The donor label of this sample is uncertain. Both conserved end residues are part of each CDR3. Each record gives: D gene, CDR3 length, J gene, clone size, V gene, CDR3 protein, CDR3 DNA. D genes are given only for firm matches. A row's size may be missing; if present it is once, few, many or a size class.

d_call: .; cdr3_length: 14; j_call: TRBJ1-2; clone_size: once; v_call: TRBV5-5; cdr3_aa: CASSPLLSVNGYTF; cdr3_nt: TGTGCCAGCAGCCCCCTATTGTCCGTTAATGGCTACACCTTC
d_call: .; cdr3_length: 15; j_call: TRBJ2-5; clone_size: .; v_call: TRBV7-7; cdr3_aa: CASSPVGGNQETQYF; cdr3_nt: TGTGCTAGCAGCCCCGTAGGGGGAAACCAAGAGACCCAGTACTTC
d_call: TRBD2; cdr3_length: 13; j_call: TRBJ2-7; clone_size: .; v_call: TRBV19; cdr3_aa: CASSIVWEGEQYF; cdr3_nt: TGTGCCAGTAGTATCGTGTGGGAGGGGGAGCAGTACTTC
d_call: TRBD2; cdr3_length: 15; j_call: TRBJ2-1; clone_size: .; v_call: TRBV24-1; cdr3_aa: CATSDSPSGRDEQFF; cdr3_nt: TGTGCCACCAGTGATTCGCCTAGCGGGAGGGATGAGCAGTTCTTC
d_call: TRBD2; cdr3_length: 19; j_call: TRBJ2-2; clone_size: .; v_call: TRBV7-3; cdr3_aa: CASSLTAGGSLMNTGELFF; cdr3_nt: TGTGCCAGCAGCTTAACGGCCGGGGGGAGCCTAATGAACACCGGGGAGCTGTTTTTT
d_call: .; cdr3_length: 14; j_call: TRBJ1-6; clone_size: .; v_call: TRBV27; cdr3_aa: CASSFSQGGSPLHF; cdr3_nt: TGTGCCAGCAGTTTTTCCCAGGGTGGTTCACCCCTCCACTTT
d_call: .; cdr3_length: 14; j_call: TRBJ1-3; clone_size: few; v_call: TRBV19; cdr3_aa: CASQPGGSGNTIYF; cdr3_nt: TGTGCCAGTCAGCCCGGAGGGTCTGGAAACACCATATATTTT
d_call: TRBD1; cdr3_length: 13; j_call: TRBJ1-5; clone_size: .; v_call: TRBV6-5; cdr3_aa: CASRQGMNQPQHF; cdr3_nt: TGTGCCAGCAGACAGGGGATGAATCAGCCCCAGCATTTT
d_call: .; cdr3_length: 17; j_call: TRBJ1-5; clone_size: .; v_call: TRBV13; cdr3_aa: CASSFGVGGNSNQPQHF; cdr3_nt: TGTGCCAGCAGCTTCGGGGTCGGGGGGAATAGCAATCAGCCCCAGCATTTT
d_call: .; cdr3_length: 14; j_call: TRBJ1-4; clone_size: .; v_call: TRBV28; cdr3_aa: CASSPSLARGKLFF; cdr3_nt: TGTGCCAGCAGTCCCTCACTGGCCCGGGGAAAACTGTTTTTT
d_call: TRBD1; cdr3_length: 15; j_call: TRBJ1-2; clone_size: .; v_call: TRBV2; cdr3_aa: CASSVRTGLDYGYTF; cdr3_nt: TGTGCCAGCAGTGTCAGGACAGGGCTGGACTATGGCTACACCTTC
d_call: TRBD1; cdr3_length: 15; j_call: TRBJ2-2; clone_size: .; v_call: TRBV10-3; cdr3_aa: CAISATGGETGELFF; cdr3_nt: TGTGCCATCAGTGCGACAGGGGGCGAAACCGGGGAGCTGTTTTTT
d_call: .; cdr3_length: 14; j_call: TRBJ1-2; clone_size: .; v_call: TRBV5-1; cdr3_aa: CASSLATENYGYTF; cdr3_nt: TGCGCCAGCAGCTTGGCGACAGAGAACTATGGCTACACCTTC
d_call: .; cdr3_length: 14; j_call: TRBJ2-7; clone_size: once; v_call: TRBV3-1/TRBV3-2; cdr3_aa: CASSQDVVGREQYF; cdr3_nt: TGTGCCAGCAGCCAAGATGTGGTGGGCAGGGAGCAGTACTTC
d_call: TRBD1; cdr3_length: 16; j_call: TRBJ1-2; clone_size: .; v_call: TRBV27; cdr3_aa: CASSLYGQGGYYGYTF; cdr3_nt: TGTGCCAGCAGTTTATATGGGCAGGGGGGTTACTATGGCTACACCTTC
d_call: TRBD1; cdr3_length: 15; j_call: TRBJ1-2; clone_size: .; v_call: TRBV5-8; cdr3_aa: CASSLRYRGGNGYTF; cdr3_nt: TGTGCCAGCAGCTTGCGGTACAGGGGAGGCAATGGCTACACCTTC
d_call: .; cdr3_length: 15; j_call: TRBJ1-2; clone_size: .; v_call: TRBV19; cdr3_aa: CASSILGRGDYGYTF; cdr3_nt: TGTGCCAGTAGTATCCTTGGCAGGGGTGACTATGGCTACACCTTC
d_call: TRBD1; cdr3_length: 14; j_call: TRBJ2-7; clone_size: .; v_call: TRBV5-4; cdr3_aa: CASSWGTGDYEQYF; cdr3_nt: TGTGCCAGCAGCTGGGGGACAGGGGACTACGAGCAGTACTTC
d_call: .; cdr3_length: 15; j_call: TRBJ1-1; clone_size: .; v_call: TRBV28; cdr3_aa: CASSLWGHLNTEAFF; cdr3_nt: TGTGCCAGCAGTTTATGGGGACACCTGAACACTGAAGCTTTCTTT
d_call: .; cdr3_length: 14; j_call: TRBJ2-1; clone_size: .; v_call: TRBV11-2; cdr3_aa: CASSRLLRWDEQFF; cdr3_nt: TGTGCCAGCAGCAGACTCCTTCGGTGGGATGAGCAGTTCTTC
d_call: TRBD2; cdr3_length: 16; j_call: TRBJ2-7; clone_size: .; v_call: TRBV27; cdr3_aa: CASSSPGTSGSYEQYF; cdr3_nt: TGTGCCAGCAGTTCACCCGGGACTAGCGGGAGCTACGAGCAGTACTTC
d_call: .; cdr3_length: 13; j_call: TRBJ1-2; clone_size: .; v_call: TRBV27; cdr3_aa: CASSFTQNYGYTF; cdr3_nt: TGTGCCAGCAGTTTCACCCAGAACTATGGCTACACCTTC
d_call: .; cdr3_length: 16; j_call: TRBJ1-6; clone_size: .; v_call: TRBV27; cdr3_aa: CASSLSTSISNSPLHF; cdr3_nt: TGTGCCAGCAGTTTATCGACAAGCATTTCCAATTCACCCCTCCACTTT
d_call: TRBD1; cdr3_length: 15; j_call: TRBJ2-5; clone_size: .; v_call: TRBV6-6; cdr3_aa: CASRTHRDREETQYF; cdr3_nt: TGTGCCAGCAGGACCCATAGGGACAGGGAAGAGACCCAGTACTTC